This passage covers 32 T cell receptor beta chains from one sample sequenced in a study of T cell clonality in common variable immunodeficiency. Clones were read by immunoSEQ multiplex PCR, and TCRdb kept only the in-frame ones, dropping some. The sample contains fewer than 75,000 clones, none of them singletons. The specimen was peripheral blood mononuclear cells. Receptor source: a person aged 18 to 75 in good health.

This clone was counted ten times or more. The read falls 3 residues short of the CDR3 end, and the missing part is taken from the germline J gene. The chain links TRBV12-3 or TRBV12-4 to TRBJ1-2, with 8 bases lining up with TRBD1. This CDR3 comprises 15 residues. With 5 bases clipped from V and 1 base from J, the junction kept 6 bases outside the gene matches. The CDR3 bases that were read are TGTGCCAGCAGTATTGGGACAGGCGGTAACTATGGC. Protein sequence: CASSIGTGGNYG. The entire CDR3 sequence reads CASSIGTGGNYGYTF.

There are many counts of this clone. The read falls 3 residues short of the CDR3 end, and the missing part is taken from the germline J gene. The chain is built from TRBV7-6 and TRBJ2-3; D is unclear. The V end was cut by 1 base, the J end by 0 bases, with 11 bases between. The CDR3 length is 16 residues. Germline V gene data show CDR1 as SGHVS and CDR2 as FNYEAQ. The CDR3 region is CASSLVAISSTDTQYF. The CDR3 bases that were read are TGTGCCAGCAGCTTAGTTGCGATATCTAGCACAGATACG. Based on the CDR3 plus reference TRBV7-6 and TRBJ2-3, the full variable domain is GAGVSQSPRYKVTKRGQDVALRCDPISGHVSLYWYRQALGQGPEFLTYFNYEAQQDKSGLPNDRFSAERPEGSISTLTIQRTEQRDSAMYRCASSLVAISSTDTQYFGPGTRLTVL.

This clone appeared many times. The sequence runs out 3 residues before the end of the CDR3; the remainder is reconstructed from the germline J gene. V gene TRBV20-1 combines with J gene TRBJ1-2; 7 bases align to TRBD1. J gave up 0 bases and V 5 bases, and 9 bases lay outside the gene matches. CDR3 length: 15 residues. CDR1 is DFQATT, CDR2 SNEGSKA, per germline (reference sequence). The covered CDR3 bases are TGCAGTGCTCTTGGAGGGGGCTCATCTAACTATGGC. Amino acids: CSALGGGSSNYG. The complete CDR3 sequence is CSALGGGSSNYGYTF.

This clone was detected ten times or more. The read finishes 3 residues shy of the CDR3 end, and the germline J gene is used to complete it. The J gene is TRBJ1-5, the V gene TRBV20-1, with no clear D. V gave up 0 bases and J gave up 0 bases, with 12 bases separating them. In germline, CDR1 is DFQATT, CDR2 SNEGSKA (reference sequence). The length of the CDR3 is 16 residues. The CDR3 is CSARDTYGHSNQPQHF. The CDR3 bases that were read are TGCAGTGCTAGAGATACTTATGGGCATAGCAATCAGCCC.

This clone was observed many times. The read falls 3 residues short of the CDR3 end, and the missing part is taken from the germline J gene. This chain connects TRBV6-2 or TRBV6-3 to TRBJ1-1, with a possible D match to TRBD1 (5 bases). CDR1 MNHEY and CDR2 SVGEGT come from the germline V gene. CDR3 length: 11 amino acids. CDR3 residues: CASTQGLGAFF. The DNA read from the CDR3 is TGTGCCAGCACCCAGGGCCTTGGA.

This clone appeared many times. The CDR3 end lies 3 residues beyond the end of the read and is filled in from the germline J gene. This rearrangement joins TRBV5-4 to TRBJ2-3, with 9 bases fitting TRBD1. Per the germline V gene, CDR1 is SGHNT and CDR2 is YYREEE (reference sequence). The CDR3 runs to 14 residues. V was clipped by 4 bases and J by 6 bases; unmatched bases: 6. The DNA read from the CDR3 is TGTGCCAGCAGCCAGGGACAGGGTTTGGATACG. Residues: CASSQGQGLDT. The whole CDR3 protein is CASSQGQGLDTQYF.

This clone was found many times. The read terminates 3 residues ahead of where the CDR3 ends, so the germline J gene completes it. This chain uses TRBV3-1 (or the pseudogene TRBV3-2) with TRBJ1-2; 7 nucleotides align to TRBD1. Germline CDR1 and CDR2: LGHDT and YNNKEL (reference sequence). The V and J ends lost 3 bases and 0 bases, in that order; junction bases with no gene match: 4. The CDR3 totals 15 residues. CDR3 DNA, as far as it was read: TGTGCCAGCAGCCATAAACAGGGGACTAACTATGGC. It encodes CASSHKQGTNYG. The whole CDR3 sequence is CASSHKQGTNYGYTF.

This clone has at least ten counts. The read is 3 residues too short to cover the CDR3 end, so that end is filled in from the germline J gene. The V gene is TRBV4-1, the J gene TRBJ2-5, with TRBD1 matching over 8 bases. CDR1 is MGHRA, CDR2 YSYEKL, per germline. V lost 0 bases and J lost 5; bases outside the gene matches: 8. The length of the CDR3 is 16 residues. The CDR3 loop is CASSQDNGQGFETQYF. The CDR3 bases that were read are TGCGCCAGCAGCCAAGATAACGGACAGGGATTCGAGACC.

This clone was detected ten times or more. The CDR3 bases that were read are TGTGCCTGGAGTAGGGTGGAGCATTCACCC. Its translation: CAWSRVEHSP. The entire CDR3 is CAWSRVEHSPLHF. The V gene is TRBV30, the J gene TRBJ1-6, with D unresolved. The read stops 3 residues short of the end of the CDR3; the missing end is completed from the germline J gene. Between the trimmed V and J ends, which lost 2 bases and 8 bases, there was a span of 10 bases. The CDR3 loop spans 13 amino acids. CDR1 and CDR2 (germline): GTSNPN, SVGIG (reference sequence).

There are many counts of this clone. The CDR3 end lies 3 residues beyond the end of the read and is filled in from the germline J gene. Other DNA sequences of this sample code for an identical CDR3. The J gene is TRBJ1-1, the V gene TRBV5-1; 11 nucleotides line up with TRBD1. With V trimmed by 4 bases and J by 2 bases, 4 bases remained unmatched. CDR3 length: 15 residues. Germline CDR1 SGHRS, CDR2 YFSETQ. The part of the CDR3 DNA that was read is TGCGCCAGCAGCCCGGGGACAGGGGGAAACACTGAA. Translating it yields CASSPGTGGNTE. The entire CDR3 protein reads CASSPGTGGNTEAFF.

This clone appeared many times. The read comes to an end 3 residues before the CDR3 does, leaving the germline J gene to fill in the end. The gene calls are TRBV7-7 and TRBJ2-2; possibly TRBD1 for D (6 bases). The CDR3 is 16 amino acids. Germline CDR1 and CDR2: SSHAT and FNYEAQ (reference sequence). The V end lost 2 bases, the J end lost 1 base, and 11 bases lay between the germline ends. Here the CDR3 reads CASSLSLGQNTGELFF. The DNA read from the CDR3 is TGTGCCAGCAGCTTAAGTCTGGGACAGAACACCGGGGAG.

This clone has at least ten counts. From the germline J gene comes the end of the CDR3, since the read stops 3 residues before it. The J gene is TRBJ2-7, the V gene TRBV5-1; 11 bases line up with TRBD1. J gave up 0 bases and V 3 bases, and 11 bases lay outside the gene matches. This CDR3 has 18 residues. Germline loops: CDR1 SGHRS, CDR2 YFSETQ. The CDR3 region is CASSSQGTGGLSSYEQYF. CDR3 DNA, as far as it was read: TGCGCCAGCAGCTCCCAGGGGACAGGGGGTCTCAGCTCCTACGAG.

This clone was counted ten times or more. CDR3 bases read: TGCGCCAGCAGCCCCACCCCAGGGGGCTCTGGAAACACC. As protein: CASSPTPGGSGNT. The entire CDR3 protein reads CASSPTPGGSGNTIYF. The genes are TRBV5-1 and TRBJ1-3, with 7 bases lining up with TRBD1. The read ends 3 residues shy of where the CDR3 ends; the end is completed using the germline J gene. Germline V lookup: CDR1 SGHRS, CDR2 YFSETQ. The CDR3 covers 16 residues. V trimming: 4 bases; J trimming: 0 bases; junction bases outside the gene matches: 7. Complete variable domain (other parts from reference TRBV5-1 and TRBJ1-3): KAGVTQTPRYLIKTRGQQVTLSCSPISGHRSVSWYQQTPGQGLQFLFEYFSETQRNKGNFPGRFSGRQFSNSRSEMNVSTLELGDSALYLCASSPTPGGSGNTIYFGEGSWLTVV.

This clone has ten or more counts. The covered CDR3 bases are TGTGCCAGCTCACCCCTCGGACAGGTTACTTGGGGCCCTGGAAACACC. It translates to CASSPLGQVTWGPGNT. The full CDR3 protein is CASSPLGQVTWGPGNTIYF. The chain employs TRBV18 and TRBJ1-3, with 7 bases identical to TRBD1. Coverage ceases 3 residues before the CDR3 finishes, and the germline J gene fills in the end. Germline V gene data show CDR1 as KGHSH and CDR2 as LQKENI. J lost 2 bases, V lost 3 bases, and 16 bases had no gene match. The CDR3 totals 19 residues.

This clone was observed at least ten times. Coverage ceases 3 residues before the CDR3 finishes, and the germline J gene fills in the end. At the DNA level, this CDR3 is encoded by other sequences in the same sample as well. The rearrangement uses TRBV20-1 and TRBJ1-3, with 8 bases matching TRBD1. V gave up 5 bases and J gave up 2 bases; unmatched junction bases: 5. The germline gives CDR1 DFQATT, CDR2 SNEGSKA (reference sequence). This CDR3 spans 14 amino acids. CDR3 DNA, as far as it was read: TGCAGTGCTCGCCGGGACAGGACTGGAAACACC. Its translation is CSARRDRTGNT. The full CDR3 sequence reads CSARRDRTGNTIYF.

This clone has ten or more counts. CDR3 loop: CASGTLEPYEQYF. The sequenced CDR3 bases are TGCGCCAGCGGGACTCTAGAACCCTACGAG. The V gene is TRBV5-1, the J gene TRBJ2-7; a possible D gene is TRBD2 (6 bases). The sequenced fragment ends 3 residues before the CDR3 boundary, so the rest is inferred from the germline J gene. CDR1 is SGHRS and CDR2 is YFSETQ in the germline V gene. V lost 7 bases and J lost 2, with 13 bases in between. The CDR3 sequence is 13 residues long.

This clone has a count of ten or more. The CDR3 end falls 3 residues outside the read, so it is completed with the germline J gene. V usage is TRBV2 and J usage is TRBJ1-4, with TRBD1 identical over 9 bases. Trimming at V came to 7 bases and at J to 8 bases, leaving 14 bases not matched to a gene. The CDR3 spans 16 residues. Germline loops: CDR1 SNHLY, CDR2 FYNNEI. The covered CDR3 bases are TGTGCCAGCATCTCTAGACCGGGACAGGGAGACGAAAAA. As protein: CASISRPGQGDEK. The whole CDR3 protein is CASISRPGQGDEKLFF.

There are many counts of this clone. The read comes to an end 3 residues before the CDR3 does, leaving the germline J gene to fill in the end. V gene TRBV6-1 combines with J gene TRBJ2-7; TRBD1 is a possible D gene (6 bases). V lost 1 base and J 6 bases, leaving 13 bases between the germline ends. CDR1 and CDR2 (germline): MNHNS, SASEGT. This CDR3 is 14 amino acids long. CDR3 sequence reads: CASSEVDSDVEQYF. The covered CDR3 bases are TGTGCCAGCAGTGAAGTGGACAGCGACGTCGAG.

Many counts were recorded for this clone. Read data end 3 residues before the CDR3 end; the end is taken from the germline J gene. V is TRBV11-2 and J is TRBJ2-7; D call uncertain. CDR1 and CDR2 (germline): SGHAT, FQNNGV. The CDR3 sequence is 11 residues long. The V and J ends lost 4 bases and 3 bases respectively, with 4 bases between them. The covered CDR3 bases are TGTGCCAGCAGCTACAACTACGAG. It translates to CASSYNYE. The entire CDR3 protein reads CASSYNYEQYF.

This clone has at least ten counts. The CDR3 end falls 3 residues outside the read, so it is completed with the germline J gene. V usage is TRBV5-1 and J usage is TRBJ1-6, with 8 bases identical to TRBD1. CDR3 length: 18 residues. J lost 0 bases, V lost 1 base, and 6 bases had no gene match. Looked up from germline, CDR1 is SGHRS and CDR2 is YFSETQ. The CDR3 protein is CASSLWGQESSYNSPLHF. The DNA read from the CDR3 is TGCGCCAGCAGCTTGTGGGGACAGGAGAGCTCCTATAATTCACCC. The entire variable domain, with the rest obtained from reference TRBV5-1 and TRBJ1-6, is as follows: KAGVTQTPRYLIKTRGQQVTLSCSPISGHRSVSWYQQTPGQGLQFLFEYFSETQRNKGNFPGRFSGRQFSNSRSEMNVSTLELGDSALYLCASSLWGQESSYNSPLHFGNGTRLTVT.

This clone was detected many times. The read stops 3 residues short of the end of the CDR3; the missing end is completed from the germline J gene. This chain links TRBV7-9 with TRBJ2-6, with D possibly TRBD1 on 5 matching bases. CDR1 is SEHNR, CDR2 FQNEAQ, per germline (reference sequence). With 3 bases removed from V and 4 bases from J, the gap between germline ends came to 10 bases. The length of the CDR3 is 15 residues. The covered CDR3 bases are TGTGCCAGCAGCTTGGACATTCCGGGGGCCAACGTC. Its protein is CASSLDIPGANV. The entire CDR3 protein reads CASSLDIPGANVLTF.

This clone occurred many times. The read is 3 residues too short to cover the CDR3 end, so that end is filled in from the germline J gene. The chain couples TRBV20-1 to TRBJ2-2, with TRBD1 matching over 10 bases. Germline loops: CDR1 DFQATT, CDR2 SNEGSKA (reference sequence). This CDR3 region has 13 residues. The DNA read from the CDR3 is TGCAGGGCAGGGACAGGGGCTACCGGGGAG. Protein sequence: CRAGTGATGE. The CDR3 in full is CRAGTGATGELFF.

At least ten counts were recorded for this clone. The read gets to within 3 residues of the CDR3 end, and the germline J gene fills in the rest. The gene calls are TRBV20-1 and TRBJ1-1, with no clear D. Trimming stripped 0 bases from V and 0 bases from J, with 14 bases between. CDR1 is DFQATT, CDR2 SNEGSKA, per germline (reference sequence). This CDR3 has 16 amino acids. CDR3 loop: CSARDLKGRMNTEAFF. The covered CDR3 bases are TGCAGTGCTAGAGATCTTAAGGGCCGGATGAACACTGAA.

This clone showed up many times. Read coverage stops 3 residues before the CDR3 terminus; the germline J gene supplies the remainder. The V gene is TRBV7-3, the J gene TRBJ2-5; 9 bases are shared with TRBD2. CDR1 and CDR2 (germline): SGHTA, FQGTGA. The CDR3 loop spans 15 amino acids. The V gene end was trimmed by 2 bases and the J gene end by 3 bases; junction bases not matched to a gene: 4. The CDR3 bases that were read are TGTGCCAGCAGCTTAGGGCGGGAGGGAAAAGAGACC. Translating it yields CASSLGREGKET. The entire CDR3 protein reads CASSLGREGKETQYF.

This clone has at least ten counts. The read terminates 3 residues ahead of where the CDR3 ends, so the germline J gene completes it. The rearrangement joins TRBV19 to TRBJ2-3; tentative D call: TRBD1 (5 bases). The V gene lost 0 bases and the J gene lost 6 bases, with 10 bases spanning the gap. CDR3 size: 14 residues. Germline values: CDR1 LNHDA, CDR2 SQIVND (reference sequence). The CDR3: CASSIDLQADTQYF. CDR3 DNA (partial): TGTGCCAGTAGTATAGATTTACAGGCGGATACG.

This clone was picked up many times. The CDR3 goes on 3 residues after the read ends, and that part is filled in from the germline J gene. This chain connects TRBV5-4 to TRBJ1-1; tentatively, D is TRBD1 (6 bases). This CDR3 contains 14 residues. Trimming took 2 bases from V and 4 from J, leaving 12 bases between them. CDR1 is SGHNT and CDR2 is YYREEE in the germline V gene (reference sequence). The covered CDR3 bases are TGTGCCAGCAGCTTCGGGCAGGGGCGCACTGAA. Its protein is CASSFGQGRTE. The entire CDR3 protein is CASSFGQGRTEAFF.

The table lists this clone with many counts. The observed sequence ends 3 residues before the CDR3 terminus, with the missing tail filled in from the germline J gene. This chain joins TRBV30 and TRBJ1-6, with D unresolved. V lost 0 bases, J lost 1 base, and 10 bases lay in between. Germline V gives CDR1 GTSNPN, CDR2 SVGIG (reference sequence). This CDR3 comprises 16 residues. The CDR3 DNA, read in part, is TGTGCCTGGAGTGTTCGGGGAAGTTCCTATAATTCACCC. Encoded protein: CAWSVRGSSYNSP. The full-length CDR3 reads as CAWSVRGSSYNSPLHF.

This clone has ten or more counts. CDR3 DNA, as far as it was read: TGTGCCAGCTGGAGAGGGCTAGCGGGGGAGACAGATACG. It yields the protein CASWRGLAGETDT. The CDR3 as a whole reads CASWRGLAGETDTQYF. V is TRBV2 and J is TRBJ2-3, with 10 bases aligning to TRBD2. Sequencing ends 3 residues short of the CDR3 end; the germline J gene provides the rest. This CDR3 is 16 amino acids long. Per the germline V gene, CDR1 is SNHLY and CDR2 is FYNNEI. V lost 8 bases to trimming and J lost 3 bases; unmatched junction nucleotides: 11.

This clone was seen repeatedly, ten times or more. The read ends 3 residues early relative to the CDR3; the germline J gene fills the gap. The chain employs TRBV12-3 or TRBV12-4 and TRBJ2-5; TRBD1 matches at 9 bases. CDR3 length equals 15 residues. Germline trimming cut 8 bases from V and 0 bases from J; bases unmatched to any gene: 7. CDR3 loop: CASSDRGGYQETQYF. The CDR3 DNA, read in part, is TGTGCCAGCTCTGACAGGGGGGGGTACCAAGAGACC.

This clone showed up many times. The read gets to within 3 residues of the CDR3 end, and the germline J gene fills in the rest. J is TRBJ2-3 and V is TRBV5-1; 8 positions agree with TRBD1. With 4 bases clipped from V and 5 bases from J, the junction kept 6 bases outside the gene matches. The CDR3 extends over 14 amino acids. Germline V gene lookup returns CDR1 SGHRS and CDR2 YFSETQ. CDR3 amino acids: CASSDDRGLDTQYF. The DNA read from the CDR3 is TGCGCCAGCAGCGACGACAGGGGACTAGATACG. Based on the CDR3 plus reference TRBV5-1 and TRBJ2-3, the full variable domain is KAGVTQTPRYLIKTRGQQVTLSCSPISGHRSVSWYQQTPGQGLQFLFEYFSETQRNKGNFPGRFSGRQFSNSRSEMNVSTLELGDSALYLCASSDDRGLDTQYFGPGTRLTVL.

In this sample, this clone turned up many times. The read comes to an end 3 residues before the CDR3 does, leaving the germline J gene to fill in the end. This chain connects TRBV18 to TRBJ2-2, with TRBD2 matching over 13 bases. V lost 6 bases and J lost 0; bases outside the gene matches: 10. The CDR3 length is 19 residues. CDR1 and CDR2 from the germline V gene are KGHSH and LQKENI. CDR3 bases read: TGTGCCAGCTCCCGATTGACTAGCGGGAGGACCGCGAACACCGGGGAG. Its translation: CASSRLTSGRTANTGE. In full, the CDR3 reads CASSRLTSGRTANTGELFF.

This clone was recorded at least ten times. The CDR3 end is not reached by the read, which stops 3 residues before it; the germline J gene fills it in. This chain connects TRBV14 to TRBJ2-3; a weak D match, TRBD2 (7 bases). The CDR3 contains 17 residues. Trimming removed 1 base from V and 2 bases from J, with 16 bases in between. Germline CDR1 reads SGHDN; CDR2 reads FVKESK. CDR3 DNA (partial): TGTGCCAGCAGCCAAGGCGTGTGGGGGGGGCCCACAGATACG. It yields the protein CASSQGVWGGPTDT. The CDR3, in full, reads CASSQGVWGGPTDTQYF.